Listed here are 14 T cell receptor beta chains from one sample, sequenced in a study of T cell responses to AZD1222 COVID-19 vaccine. Clones were read by immunoSEQ multiplex PCR, and TCRdb kept only the in-frame ones, dropping some. The data contain some 150,000 clones, around nine tenths of them singletons. The sequencing used peripheral blood, collected on day 0 of AZD1222 vaccination. Every receptor here comes from an adult in good health.

This chain joins TRBV27 and TRBJ1-1, with D tentatively TRBD1 (5 bases). From germline, CDR1 is MNHEY and CDR2 SMNVEV (reference sequence). Deletions cut 8 bases from V and 1 base from J, with 14 bases between. The CDR3 covers 14 residues. The CDR3 nucleotides read TGTGCCAGCGGAAAGGGACTTCGGAACACTGAAGCTTTCTTT. It encodes CASGKGLRNTEAFF.

The chain has TRBV7-2 and TRBJ1-1; D remains ambiguous. Germline V gene data show CDR1 as SGHTA and CDR2 as FQGNSA. The CDR3 is 15 residues long. V was pared by 5 bases and J by 8 bases, with 21 bases between. The CDR3 protein is CASSLLSRGQAEAFF. For the CDR3, the DNA is TGTGCCAGCAGCCTACTGTCGCGGGGTCAGGCGGAAGCTTTCTTT.

This chain links TRBV11-2 with TRBJ2-7; D not certain. This CDR3 comprises 12 residues. The germline V gene encodes CDR1 SGHAT and CDR2 FQNNGV. The V gene lost 4 bases and the J gene lost 4 bases, with 8 bases spanning the gap. CDR3: CASSSDTYEQYF. CDR3 DNA sequence: TGTGCCAGCAGCTCCGACACGTACGAGCAGTACTTC. The complete variable domain, with remaining parts taken from reference TRBV11-2 and TRBJ2-7, reads EAGVAQSPRYKIIEKRQSVAFWCNPISGHATLYWYQQILGQGPKLLIQFQNNGVVDDSQLPKDRFSAERLKGVDSTLKIQPAKLEDSAVYLCASSSDTYEQYFGPGTRLTVT.

The chain has TRBV7-2 and TRBJ2-2; 11 nucleotides match TRBD2. Germline V gene sequence: CDR1 SGHTA, CDR2 FQGNSA. Germline trimming cut 5 bases from V and 4 bases from J; bases unmatched to any gene: 0. This CDR3 comprises 14 residues. This CDR3 reads CASSGTSGTGELFF. Written as DNA, the CDR3 is TGTGCCAGCAGCGGGACTAGCGGCACCGGGGAGCTGTTTTTT.

This sequence joins TRBV27 and TRBJ1-5; 10 nucleotides match TRBD1. The trim removed 8 bases at V and 5 bases at J, leaving 12 bases unmatched. The CDR3 contains 16 residues. CDR1 and CDR2 (germline): MNHEY, SMNVEV (reference sequence). CDR3 sequence: CASRGLGQGDYQPQHF. CDR3 in DNA: TGTGCCAGCCGGGGGTTAGGACAGGGGGATTATCAGCCCCAGCATTTT.

The chain is built from TRBV7-9 and TRBJ1-3; 7 bases agree with TRBD1. CDR1 is SEHNR, CDR2 FQNEAQ, per germline (reference sequence). V dropped 5 bases and J dropped 1; count of bases not matched to a gene: 8. The CDR3 is 16 amino acids. The CDR3 is CASSRTGDPSGNTIYF. The CDR3 nucleotides are TGTGCCAGCAGCCGTACAGGGGACCCGTCTGGAAACACCATATATTTT.

The genes are TRBV28 and TRBJ2-3; 10 nucleotides line up with TRBD2. This CDR3 comprises 16 residues. The germline CDR1 and CDR2 sequences are MDHEN and SYDVKM. The V gene end was trimmed by 7 bases and the J gene end by 4 bases; junction bases not matched to a gene: 11. CDR3 coding DNA: TGTGCCAGCACCCCGCCCAGCGGGAGGGCCGCAGATACGCAGTATTTT. Its translation is CASTPPSGRAADTQYF.

The genes are TRBV7-6 and TRBJ2-6; TRBD1 matches 10 bases. Germline assignment: CDR1 SGHVS and CDR2 FNYEAQ. There are 18 residues in the CDR3. The V and J ends lost 2 bases and 1 base, in that order; junction bases with no gene match: 5. Here the CDR3 reads CASSLTTGGGSGANVLTF. The CDR3 DNA reads TGTGCCAGCAGCTTAACGACAGGGGGCGGTTCTGGGGCCAACGTCCTGACTTTC.

The chain uses TRBV2 and TRBJ1-2; D is undetermined. The germline gives CDR1 SNHLY, CDR2 FYNNEI. CDR3 length equals 13 residues. Trimming removed 3 bases from V and 5 bases from J, with 10 bases in between. The CDR3 DNA follows: TGTGCCAGCAGTGAGGTTGGAAGTTATGGCTACACCTTC. As protein: CASSEVGSYGYTF. The full variable domain, rest sourced from reference TRBV2 and TRBJ1-2, is EPEVTQTPSHQVTQMGQEVILRCVPISNHLYFYWYRQILGQKVEFLVSFYNNEISEKSEIFDDQFSVERPDGSNFTLKIRSTKLEDSAMYFCASSEVGSYGYTFGSGTRLTVV.

The chain links TRBV3-1 (or the pseudogene TRBV3-2) to TRBJ1-2; no clear D. V was trimmed by 0 bases and J by 4 bases, leaving 9 bases between them. Per the germline V gene, CDR1 is LGHDT and CDR2 is YNNKEL (reference sequence). The CDR3 totals 14 residues. The CDR3 spells CASSQEAGTYGYTF. The CDR3 DNA reads as TGTGCCAGCAGCCAAGAGGCAGGCACCTATGGCTACACCTTC.

The chain combines TRBV14 with TRBJ2-5, with 13 positions matching TRBD2. V dropped 1 base and J dropped 5; count of bases not matched to a gene: 4. The CDR3 has 16 residues. Germline V lookup: CDR1 SGHDN, CDR2 FVKESK. The CDR3 DNA reads TGTGCCAGCAGCCAAGGACTAGCGGGAGGAGTGGAGACCCAGTACTTC. It codes for CASSQGLAGGVETQYF.

With respect to this clone: A much more abundant neighbour one base away suggests this may be a read error. The same CDR3 arises from other DNA sequences in this sample as well. The rearrangement links TRBV7-8 to TRBJ1-5; D gene ambiguous. The germline V gene has CDR1 SGHVS and CDR2 FQNEAQ. The CDR3 runs to 14 residues. The germline V and J ends were trimmed by 6 bases and 5 bases, with 14 bases remaining between them. The CDR3 region has the DNA TGTGCCAGCAGTGCTGGTAGTAAGGATCAGCCCCAGCATTTT. Protein product: CASSAGSKDQPQHF. The full variable domain, completed using reference TRBV7-8 and TRBJ1-5, is GAGVSQSPRYKVAKRGQDVALRCDPISGHVSLFWYQQALGQGPEFLTYFQNEAQLDKSGLPSDRFFAERPEGSVSTLKIQRTQQEDSAVYLCASSAGSKDQPQHFGDGTRLSIL.

J is TRBJ1-2 and V is TRBV2, with 7 bases aligning to TRBD1. J gave up 1 base and V 5 bases, and 10 bases lay outside the gene matches. CDR1 and CDR2 from the germline V gene are SNHLY and FYNNEI. CDR3 size: 16 residues. DNA of the CDR3: TGTGCCAGCAGTAACCCTCCCGACAGGGTTAACTATGGCTACACCTTC. Protein: CASSNPPDRVNYGYTF.

This clone occurred once. The chain carries TRBV4-2 and TRBJ1-2; 9 bases map to TRBD1. The CDR3 spans 18 residues. Germline CDR1 LGHNA, CDR2 YNFKEQ. The V segment lost 0 bases and the J segment 8 bases; nucleotides outside the gene matches: 16. In DNA form, the CDR3 reads TGTGCCAGCAGCCAAGAAATTGGTCGCCGGGACAGGGAATACGGCTACACCTTC. It specifies CASSQEIGRRDREYGYTF.